This T cell receptor beta chain was retrieved from a study of T-cell reconstitution after alpha-beta-depleted transplantation in children. Trimming cost V 5 bases and J 1 base; bases outside gene matches: 14. The germline CDR1 and CDR2 sequences are SGHAT and FQNNGV. CDR3 length: 19 residues. The sample holds many counts of this clonotype. Its specificity is unknown. For TCRbeta, the library was prepared with unique molecular identifiers. Via MiXCR, TCRdb re-called the PCR reads, giving one row per CDR3 protein. The sample lists roughly 280,000 distinct CDR3 sequences; roughly 12% were seen once. Findings and limits, study-wide: Reportedly, alpha-beta T cells present about two months post-transplant originated from several hundred expanded clones of graft origin. Surviving recipient T cells and intrathymic progenitors accounted for some patients' high TCRbeta diversity at day 60. A year had passed since transplant, and T-cell counts and diversity by then came mostly from newly produced T cells.

The material sequenced was peripheral blood, taken 180 days after TCRalphabeta/CD19-depleted stem cell transplant. This TCR was sampled from a male patient aged 2-15 years who had a stem cell transplant for chronic granulomatous disease, so the T cells may come from the graft donor. The rearrangement joins TRBV11-2 to TRBJ1-6; 7 positions agree with TRBD1. This chain's CDR3 is CASSATPPGGESYNSPLHF. The CDR3 region has the DNA TGTGCCAGCAGCGCCACACCCCCAGGGGGAGAGTCCTATAATTCACCCCTCCACTTT. Complete variable domain (other parts from reference TRBV11-2 and TRBJ1-6): EAGVAQSPRYKIIEKRQSVAFWCNPISGHATLYWYQQILGQGPKLLIQFQNNGVVDDSQLPKDRFSAERLKGVDSTLKIQPAKLEDSAVYLCASSATPPGGESYNSPLHFGNGTRLTVT.